Presented here are 12 T cell receptor beta chains from one specimen sequenced in a study of T cells after yellow fever vaccination (dated by TCRdb to about 2019). Library method: 5' RACE. Sequencer: Illumina NovaSeq 6000. TCRdb ran its own pipeline on the public reads, namely fastp trimming at Q25 and MiXCR clone calling, and kept in-frame beta chains. When rows share a CDR3 protein, they turn into one entry using the most common DNA and genes. The sample records some 290,000 distinct CDR3 sequences, roughly 10% of which are singletons. Together, the top ten hold 2.5% to 4% of the sample. The treatment or condition label on this specimen signifies: live attenuated yellow fever vaccine strain. The sample in question was CD4+ T cells sorted from PBMCs, obtained 45 days after the yellow fever booster vaccination. The source is a man younger than 35 who received the YFV17D yellow fever vaccine.

The V and J genes are TRBV28 and TRBJ2-1, with 8 nucleotides matching TRBD1. CDR3 length equals 17 residues. With V trimmed by 2 bases and J by 6 bases, 12 bases remained unmatched. CDR1 and CDR2 from the germline V gene are MDHEN and SYDVKM. The CDR3 coding sequence is TGTGCCAGCAGTTTACCTACTGGACAGGGCTCAGGCAATGAGCAGTTCTTC. It encodes CASSLPTGQGSGNEQFF.

This clonotype occurred a few times. The chain uses TRBV5-4 and TRBJ2-6; 7 bases are a match to TRBD1. Looked up from germline, CDR1 is SGHNT and CDR2 is YYREEE (reference sequence). The CDR3 is made up of 17 amino acids. The junction had 6 bases not matched to a gene; V was cut back by 3 bases and J by 0 bases. CDR3 residues: CASSWTGTLSGANVLTF. DNA of the CDR3: TGTGCCAGCAGCTGGACAGGCACTCTCTCTGGGGCCAACGTCCTGACTTTC.

The V and J genes are TRBV2 and TRBJ1-3, with D unresolved. This CDR3 is 13 amino acids long. V was trimmed by 1 base and J by 4 bases, leaving 5 bases between them. Germline V lookup: CDR1 SNHLY, CDR2 FYNNEI. CDR3 DNA sequence: TGTGCCAGCAGTGAAGGCAGGGGAAACACCATATATTTT. It specifies CASSEGRGNTIYF.

The genes are TRBV29-1 and TRBJ2-7; D ambiguous. The germline V gene encodes CDR1 SQVTM and CDR2 ANQGSEA. V lost 4 bases to trimming and J lost 5 bases, with 9 bases between them. This CDR3 spans 11 amino acids. The CDR3 spells CSVGSGNEQYF. The DNA for the CDR3 is TGCAGCGTTGGATCCGGAAACGAGCAGTACTTC.

The J gene is TRBJ2-1, the V gene TRBV6-4, with unresolved D. CDR1 is MRHNA, CDR2 SNTAGT, per germline. Trimming stripped 6 bases from V and 6 bases from J, with 15 bases between. The CDR3 runs to 14 residues. CDR3 coding DNA: TGTGCCAGCAGCCCTCGGGTAGGGTCCAATGAGCAGTTCTTC. It specifies CASSPRVGSNEQFF.

V usage is TRBV5-1 and J usage is TRBJ1-5, with D maybe TRBD1 (5 bases). The germline V gene has CDR1 SGHRS and CDR2 YFSETQ. This CDR3 is 14 amino acids long. Deletions cut 4 bases from V and 9 bases from J, with 17 bases between. CDR3 sequence reads: CASSRGPPGAPQHF. CDR3 nucleotides: TGCGCCAGCAGCAGGGGCCCCCCCGGTGCGCCCCAGCATTTT.

V gene TRBV7-3 combines with J gene TRBJ2-2; D is unclear. The germline V and J ends were trimmed by 4 bases and 2 bases, with 8 bases remaining between them. Germline CDR1 is SGHTA and CDR2 is FQGTGA. This CDR3 spans 14 amino acids. The CDR3 DNA follows: TGTGCCAGCAGCTCCGCCACCAACACCGGGGAGCTGTTTTTT. The encoded protein is CASSSATNTGELFF.

The V call is TRBV7-9, the J call TRBJ2-7; D might be TRBD2 (6 bases). The V gene lost 2 bases and the J gene lost 2 bases, with 13 bases spanning the gap. The length of the CDR3 is 15 residues. CDR1 is SEHNR and CDR2 is FQNEAQ in the germline V gene (reference sequence). The CDR3 sequence: CASSLYAGGPYEQYF. The CDR3 DNA reads as TGTGCCAGCAGCTTATATGCCGGGGGACCCTACGAGCAGTACTTC.

This sequence joins TRBV12-3 or TRBV12-4 and TRBJ1-1; D not certain. Trimming shortened V by 3 bases and J by 5 bases, and 10 bases separated the two germline ends. CDR3 length equals 13 residues. CDR3 protein: CASSFQERTEAFF. In nucleotides, the CDR3 is TGTGCCAGCAGTTTTCAGGAGAGGACTGAAGCTTTCTTT.

The rearrangement uses TRBV3-1 and TRBJ2-3; either TRBD1 or TRBD2 may fit D (5 bases each). The CDR3 contains 15 residues. Germline CDR1 is LGHDT and CDR2 is YNNKEL (reference sequence). Trimming took off 1 base at V and 3 bases at J, with 11 bases between the two ends. The CDR3 protein is CASSQAPGGTDTQYF. CDR3 sequence (DNA): TGTGCCAGCAGCCAAGCCCCTGGGGGAACAGATACGCAGTATTTT.

Here the CDR3 DNA reads TGTGCCAGCAGCTGGAGTCAACTATCCTACGAGCAGTACTTC. Translation gives CASSWSQLSYEQYF. The chain recombines TRBV7-2 with TRBJ2-7; no clear D. In germline, CDR1 is SGHTA, CDR2 FQGNSA. The CDR3 extends over 14 amino acids. Trimming shortened V by 4 bases and J by 1 base, and 11 bases separated the two germline ends.

V gene TRBV25-1 combines with J gene TRBJ1-1; D ambiguous. This CDR3 is built from 13 residues. Germline-derived CDR1 and CDR2 are MGHDK and SYGVNS. The V gene lost 1 base and the J gene lost 10 bases, with 13 bases spanning the gap. The CDR3 sequence is CASSEFGARGAFF. In DNA, the CDR3 is TGTGCCAGCAGTGAATTTGGAGCCCGGGGAGCTTTCTTT.